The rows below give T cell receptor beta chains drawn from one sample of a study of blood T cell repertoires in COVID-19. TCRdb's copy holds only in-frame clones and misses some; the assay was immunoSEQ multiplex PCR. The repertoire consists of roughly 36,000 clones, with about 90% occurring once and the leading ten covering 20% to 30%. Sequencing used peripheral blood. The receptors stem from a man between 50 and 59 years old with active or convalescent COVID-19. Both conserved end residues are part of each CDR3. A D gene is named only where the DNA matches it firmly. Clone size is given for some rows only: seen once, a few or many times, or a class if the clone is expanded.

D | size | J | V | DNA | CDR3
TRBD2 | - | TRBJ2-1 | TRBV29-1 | TGCAGCGTTGCACTACTAGCGGGGGACCTGTCCTACAATGAGCAGTTCTTC | CSVALLAGDLSYNEQFF
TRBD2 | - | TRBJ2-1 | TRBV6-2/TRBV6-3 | TGTGCCAGCAGTGGGCCGGGACTAGCGTATTACAATGAGCAGTTCTTC | CASSGPGLAYYNEQFF
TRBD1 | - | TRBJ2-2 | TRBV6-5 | TGTGCCAGCAGTTATTTGGGACAGGCCGGGGAGCTGTTTTTT | CASSYLGQAGELFF
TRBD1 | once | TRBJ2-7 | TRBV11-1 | TGTGCCAGCAGCTTAGAGGGACAGGGAGATGTGGAGCAGTACTTC | CASSLEGQGDVEQYF
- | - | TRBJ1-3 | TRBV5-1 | TGCGCCAGCAGCATTGCCGGGACTGCCTCTGGAAACACCATATATTTT | CASSIAGTASGNTIYF
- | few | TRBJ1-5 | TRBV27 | TGTGCCAGCAGTAGCAGGGTGAATCAGCCCCAGCATTTT | CASSSRVNQPQHF
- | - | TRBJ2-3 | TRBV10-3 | TGTGCCATCAGTGAGTCGACGAGGACAGATACGCAGTATTTT | CAISESTRTDTQYF
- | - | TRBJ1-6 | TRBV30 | TGTGCCTGGAGCTTAGTTGGTTCACCCCTCCACTTT | CAWSLVGSPLHF
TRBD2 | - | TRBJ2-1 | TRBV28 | TGTGCCAGCAGTTCCGACTTAGCGGGGGGGCGGTACAATGAGCAGTTCTTC | CASSSDLAGGRYNEQFF
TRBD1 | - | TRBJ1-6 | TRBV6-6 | TGTGCCAGTCTCGACAGGGTGAGCTCCTATAATTCACCCCTCCACTTT | CASLDRVSSYNSPLHF
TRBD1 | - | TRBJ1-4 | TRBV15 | TGTGCCACCAGCAGAGATAACGGGGGACAGGGGTCCGAAAAACTGTTTTTT | CATSRDNGGQGSEKLFF
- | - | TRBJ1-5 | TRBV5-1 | TGCGCCAGCAGCTTCGAGGGGAGGAATCAGCCCCAGCATTTT | CASSFEGRNQPQHF
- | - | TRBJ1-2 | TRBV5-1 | TGCGCCAGCAGCCTGAGGCAAGATGGTTATGGCTACACCTTC | CASSLRQDGYGYTF
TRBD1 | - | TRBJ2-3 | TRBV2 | TGTGCCTCCCCGTGGACAGGGGCAAGCACAGATACGCAGTATTTT | CASPWTGASTDTQYF
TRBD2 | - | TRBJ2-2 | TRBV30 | TGTGCCTGGAGCGCAGTTATAGCGGGGTTGTACACCGGGGAGCTGTTTTTT | CAWSAVIAGLYTGELFF
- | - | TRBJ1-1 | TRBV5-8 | TGTGCCAGCAGTTCTTCCGGACAGTTGGCTTTCTTT | CASSSSGQLAFF
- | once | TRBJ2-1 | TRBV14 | TGTGCCAGCAGCCAAGACCACAGAACTTCCTACAATGAGCAGTTCTTC | CASSQDHRTSYNEQFF
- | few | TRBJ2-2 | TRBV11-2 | TGTGCCAGCAGCACACCTAGCATCACCGGGGAGCTGTTTTTT | CASSTPSITGELFF
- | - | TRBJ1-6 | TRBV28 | TGTGCCAGCGGTACGGGGGTGAGTTCACCCCTCCACTTT | CASGTGVSSPLHF
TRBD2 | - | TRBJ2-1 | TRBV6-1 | TGTGCCAGCAGTGGCGACCCCGGACTAGCGGGAGTTTCGGGTTACAATGAGCAGTTCTTC | CASSGDPGLAGVSGYNEQFF
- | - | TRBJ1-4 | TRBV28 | TGTGCCAGCAGATTCACAGGAATGACAAGGGAAAAACTGTTTTTT | CASRFTGMTREKLFF
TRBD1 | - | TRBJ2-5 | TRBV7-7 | TGTGCTAGCAGCTTAGGGACAGGGGGCGGAAAGTCTGGAGAGACCCAGTACTTC | CASSLGTGGGKSGETQYF
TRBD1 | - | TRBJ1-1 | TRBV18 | TGTGCCAGCTCACGAAGACAGGGGACTGAAGCTTTCTTT | CASSRRQGTEAFF
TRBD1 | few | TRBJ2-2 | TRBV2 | TGTGCCAGCTCACCCCCCAGGACAGGGAACACCGGGGAGCTGTTTTTT | CASSPPRTGNTGELFF
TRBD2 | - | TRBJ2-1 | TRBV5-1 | TGCGCCAGCAGCTTGGTTCCGGGGGGGAATTACAATGAGCAGTTCTTC | CASSLVPGGNYNEQFF
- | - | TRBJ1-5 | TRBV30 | TGTGCCTGGAGTGCCCGGGGGGGGTATCAGCCCCAGCATTTT | CAWSARGGYQPQHF
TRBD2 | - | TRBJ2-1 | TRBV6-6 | TGTGCCAGCAGTCCCCCGGGGACTAGCGGGGGGGACAATGAGCAGTTCTTC | CASSPPGTSGGDNEQFF
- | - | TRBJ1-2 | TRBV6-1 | TGTGCCAGCAGTGAAGGGCCTACAGTCTCCTATGGCTACACCTTC | CASSEGPTVSYGYTF
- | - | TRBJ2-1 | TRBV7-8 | TGTGCCAGCAGACAGGGTAGCGGGCACACACTGCTCTACAATGAGCAGTTCTTC | CASRQGSGHTLLYNEQFF
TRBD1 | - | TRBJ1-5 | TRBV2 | TGTGCCAGCAGTCTATACACAGGGGCCTCGGGTCAGCCCCAGCATTTT | CASSLYTGASGQPQHF
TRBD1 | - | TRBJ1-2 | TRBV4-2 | TGTGCCAGCAGCCAGAATTCCGGGACAGGGGTTGGCTACACCTTC | CASSQNSGTGVGYTF
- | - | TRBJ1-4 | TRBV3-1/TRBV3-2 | TGTGCCAGCAGCCAAGTCCCAAAGGAGAATAATGAAAAACTGTTTTTT | CASSQVPKENNEKLFF
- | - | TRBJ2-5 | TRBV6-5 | TGTGCCAGCAGCCCCGGCGGGTCAGGTCTAGAGACCCAGTACTTC | CASSPGGSGLETQYF
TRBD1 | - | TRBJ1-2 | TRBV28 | TGTGCCAGCAGTCCACACAGGGGAAAAGTCTATGGCTACACCTTC | CASSPHRGKVYGYTF
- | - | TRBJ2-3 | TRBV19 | TGTGCCAGTAGTGAGCGGCACACAGATACGCAGTATTTT | CASSERHTDTQYF
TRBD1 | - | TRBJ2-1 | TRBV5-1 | TGCGCCAGCAGCTTACCGGGACAGGGGGCTAGCTCCTACAATGAGCAGTTCTTC | CASSLPGQGASSYNEQFF
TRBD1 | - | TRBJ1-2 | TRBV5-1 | TGCGCCAGCAGCTTGGGTCTACAGGGGAAGGATGGCTACACCTTC | CASSLGLQGKDGYTF
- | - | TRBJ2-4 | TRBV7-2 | TGTGCCAGCAGCTTAGCGGCGGGGGCCCGTTCGGGCATTCAGTACTTC | CASSLAAGARSGIQYF
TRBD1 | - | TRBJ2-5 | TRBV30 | TGTGCCTGGGACCGGGACAGGGGGGAGACCCAGTACTTC | CAWDRDRGETQYF